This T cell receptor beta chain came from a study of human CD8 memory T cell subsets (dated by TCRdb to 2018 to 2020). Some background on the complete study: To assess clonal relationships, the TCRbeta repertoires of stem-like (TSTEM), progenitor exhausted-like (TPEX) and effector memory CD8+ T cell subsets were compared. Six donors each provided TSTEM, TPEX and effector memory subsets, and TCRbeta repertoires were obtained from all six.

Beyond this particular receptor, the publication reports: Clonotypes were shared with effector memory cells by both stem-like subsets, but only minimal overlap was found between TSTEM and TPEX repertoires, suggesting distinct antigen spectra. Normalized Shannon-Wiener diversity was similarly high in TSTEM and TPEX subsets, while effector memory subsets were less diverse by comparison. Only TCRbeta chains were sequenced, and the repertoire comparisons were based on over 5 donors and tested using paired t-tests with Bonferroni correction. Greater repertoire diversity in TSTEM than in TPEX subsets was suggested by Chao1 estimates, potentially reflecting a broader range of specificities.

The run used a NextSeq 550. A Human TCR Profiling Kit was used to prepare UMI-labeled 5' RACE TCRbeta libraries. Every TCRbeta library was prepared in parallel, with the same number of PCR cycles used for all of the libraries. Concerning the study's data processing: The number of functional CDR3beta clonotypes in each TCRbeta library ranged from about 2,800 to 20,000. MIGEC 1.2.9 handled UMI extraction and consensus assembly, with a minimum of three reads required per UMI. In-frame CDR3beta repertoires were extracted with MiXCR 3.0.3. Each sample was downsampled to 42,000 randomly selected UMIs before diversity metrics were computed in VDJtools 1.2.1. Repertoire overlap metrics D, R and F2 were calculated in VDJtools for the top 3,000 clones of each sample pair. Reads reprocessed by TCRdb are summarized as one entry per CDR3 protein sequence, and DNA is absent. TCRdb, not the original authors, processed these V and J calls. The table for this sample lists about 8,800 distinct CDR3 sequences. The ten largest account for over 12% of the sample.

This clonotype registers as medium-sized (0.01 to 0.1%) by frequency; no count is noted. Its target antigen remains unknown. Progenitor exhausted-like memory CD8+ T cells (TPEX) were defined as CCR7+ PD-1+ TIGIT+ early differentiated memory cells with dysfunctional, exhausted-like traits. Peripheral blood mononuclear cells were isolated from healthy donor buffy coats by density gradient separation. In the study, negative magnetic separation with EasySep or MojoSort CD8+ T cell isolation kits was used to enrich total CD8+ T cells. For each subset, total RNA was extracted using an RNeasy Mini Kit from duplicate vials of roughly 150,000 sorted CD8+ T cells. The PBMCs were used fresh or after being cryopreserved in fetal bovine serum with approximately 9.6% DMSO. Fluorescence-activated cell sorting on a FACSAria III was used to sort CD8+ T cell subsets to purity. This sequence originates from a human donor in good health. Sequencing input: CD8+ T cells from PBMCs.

The encoded CDR3 is CASSLTGTSLQETQYF. Here the chain combines TRBV28 and TRBJ2-5; TCRdb indicates TRBD2, and absent DNA this call remains unverified. The CDR3 starts with the cysteine, ends with the phenylalanine, and has 16 residues. Only the protein sequence is given. Taken from the germline V gene, the CDR1 and CDR2 loops are MDHEN and SYDVKM.